This section outlines one T cell receptor beta chain sequence together with its context. The CDR3 has 16 residues. This specimen belongs to a study of T cell responses to AZD1222 COVID-19 vaccine. Sequencing was performed with immunoSEQ multiplex PCR; in TCRdb, only in-frame clones are kept and a portion is missing. The sample holds about 97,000 clones, around nine tenths seen once. The sequence came from an adult in good health. This rearrangement joins TRBV21-1 to TRBJ1-5. TRBV21-1 is given as a pseudogene. The sample was peripheral blood, taken on day 0 of AZD1222 vaccination. CDR3 DNA sequence: TGTGCCAGCAGCGCGGGACGGGGAAAGAGCAATCAGCCCCAGCATTTT. It specifies CASSAGRGKSNQPQHF.